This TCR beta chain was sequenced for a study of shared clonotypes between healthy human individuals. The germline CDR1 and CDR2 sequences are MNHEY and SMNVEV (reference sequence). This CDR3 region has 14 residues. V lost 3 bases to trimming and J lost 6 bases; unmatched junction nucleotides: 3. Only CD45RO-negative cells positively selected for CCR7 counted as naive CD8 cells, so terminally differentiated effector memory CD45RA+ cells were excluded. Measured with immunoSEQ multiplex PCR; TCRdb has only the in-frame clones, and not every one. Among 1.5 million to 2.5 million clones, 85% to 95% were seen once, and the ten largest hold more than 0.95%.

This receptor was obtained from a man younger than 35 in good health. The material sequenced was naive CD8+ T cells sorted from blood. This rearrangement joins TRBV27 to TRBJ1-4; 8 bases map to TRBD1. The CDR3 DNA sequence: TGTGCCAGCAGTTTGACCAGGGGGCATGAAAAACTGTTTTTT. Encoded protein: CASSLTRGHEKLFF.